This entry is about one T cell receptor beta chain. TCRdb fed the 5' RACE reads into MiXCR, producing one record per CDR3 protein. This sample has roughly 40,000 distinct CDR3 sequences, with roughly 7.2% found just once. The data were obtained in a study of T-cell memory formation after mild COVID-19. V lost 6 bases and J 1 base, leaving 19 bases between the germline ends. The CDR3 sequence is 16 residues long. The germline gives CDR1 DFQATT, CDR2 SNEGSKA (reference sequence). Sequenced: PBMCs or a T cell subset sorted from them (not recorded which). The chain combines TRBV20-1 with TRBJ1-5, with D tentatively TRBD1 (5 bases). This clonotype was obtained from an adult who had mild COVID-19 (a few samples of this study predate the infection). Cell type and time point are not known. In nucleotides, the CDR3 is TGCAGTGCAAAGGCGGGGGGGACTTGGAGCAATCAGCCCCAGCATTTT. It codes for CSAKAGGTWSNQPQHF.